A selection of T cell receptor beta chains follows, all from one sample in a study of STAT3 mutations in large granular lymphocyte leukemia. TCRdb keeps only in-frame clones here, not all; method: immunoSEQ multiplex PCR. In the table there are over a thousand clones, 34% of which are singletons. Sequencing input: PBMCs. The receptor set was obtained from a human donor with T large granular lymphocyte leukemia. Some clones in this sample may be carry-over from other donors' samples. The CDR3 runs from the conserved cysteine through the conserved F or W. D genes are given only for firm matches. Clone size, where shown, is once, few, many, or a class for clones that have expanded.

>TRBJ1-5|TRBV19|TRBD1|NA
CASSLGQPHQPQHF
TGTGCCAGTAGTCTGGGACAGCCTCATCAGCCCCAGCATTTT
>TRBJ2-1|TRBV27|NA|NA
CASSTASAPNEQFF
TGTGCCAGCAGTACTGCTAGCGCCCCGAATGAGCAGTTCTTC
>TRBJ2-5|TRBV5-4|NA|NA
CASSSGPDQETQYF
TGTGCCAGCAGCTCAGGACCCGATCAAGAGACCCAGTACTTC
>TRBJ2-7|TRBV5-8|TRBD1|NA
CASSSTGVWGEQYF
TGTGCCAGCAGCTCCACAGGGGTTTGGGGCGAGCAGTACTTC
>TRBJ1-5|TRBV5-1|NA|NA
CASSADGVYQPQHF
TGCGCCAGCAGCGCTGACGGGGTTTATCAGCCCCAGCATTTT
>TRBJ2-7|TRBV29-1|TRBD1|few
CSVMDRGQDYEQYF
TGCAGCGTGATGGACAGGGGGCAAGACTACGAGCAGTACTTC
>TRBJ1-3|TRBV7-9|NA|NA
CASSLQGTGGNTIYF
TGTGCCAGCAGCTTACAGGGGACCGGTGGAAACACCATATATTTT
>TRBJ1-3|TRBV5-1|NA|NA
CASSRDKAGNTIYF
TGCGCCAGCAGCAGGGACAAGGCTGGAAACACCATATATTTT
>TRBJ2-7|TRBV7-9|TRBD1|NA
CASSPGDRRQYF
TGTGCCAGCAGCCCCGGGGACAGGCGACAGTACTTC
>TRBJ2-7|TRBV29-1|NA|few
CSVISSTSYEQYF
TGCAGCGTTATAAGTTCTACCTCCTACGAGCAGTACTTC
>TRBJ2-7|TRBV9|TRBD2|few
CASSVAGTGGLAGAEQYF
TGTGCCAGCAGCGTCGCCGGGACAGGGGGACTAGCGGGAGCTGAGCAGTACTTC
>TRBJ2-1|TRBV5-1|NA|NA
CASSLNRDYNEQFF
TGCGCCAGCAGCTTGAACAGGGACTACAATGAGCAGTTCTTC
>TRBJ1-6|TRBV6-1|NA|few
CASSGQEIYNSPLHF
TGTGCCAGCAGTGGCCAGGAGATCTATAATTCACCCCTCCACTTT
>TRBJ2-7|TRBV5-1|NA|few
CASSLVVSYEQYF
TGCGCCAGCAGCTTGGTCGTATCCTACGAGCAGTACTTC
>TRBJ1-1|TRBV19|NA|NA
CASSMAPTVNTEAFF
TGTGCCAGTAGTATGGCCCCGACAGTGAACACTGAAGCTTTCTTT
>TRBJ1-3|TRBV30|NA|NA
CAWTDSGNTIYF
TGTGCCTGGACAGACTCTGGAAACACCATATATTTT
>TRBJ1-1|TRBV28|NA|NA
CASSRERGEAFF
TGTGCCAGCAGTAGAGAACGGGGAGAAGCTTTCTTT
>TRBJ1-2|TRBV30|NA|few
CAWSVGEGYTF
TGTGCCTGGAGTGTGGGGGAAGGCTACACCTTC
>TRBJ1-1|TRBV4-3|NA|NA
CASSQDWWEGNAEAFF
TGCGCCAGCAGCCAAGATTGGTGGGAGGGAAACGCTGAAGCTTTCTTT
>TRBJ1-5|TRBV6-1|TRBD1|few
CAISPRGHGQPQHF
TGTGCCATCAGCCCCAGGGGGCATGGTCAGCCCCAGCATTTT
>TRBJ1-2|TRBV5-4|NA|few
CASSLEGDGYTF
TGTGCCAGCAGCTTGGAGGGGGATGGCTACACCTTC
>TRBJ2-4|TRBV30|NA|NA
CAWSQDSGPPKNIQYF
TGTGCCTGGAGTCAGGACAGCGGGCCGCCCAAAAACATTCAGTACTTC
>TRBJ1-6|TRBV13|NA|NA
CASSFSGNNSPLHF
TGTGCCAGCAGCTTTTCCGGGAACAATTCACCCCTCCACTTT